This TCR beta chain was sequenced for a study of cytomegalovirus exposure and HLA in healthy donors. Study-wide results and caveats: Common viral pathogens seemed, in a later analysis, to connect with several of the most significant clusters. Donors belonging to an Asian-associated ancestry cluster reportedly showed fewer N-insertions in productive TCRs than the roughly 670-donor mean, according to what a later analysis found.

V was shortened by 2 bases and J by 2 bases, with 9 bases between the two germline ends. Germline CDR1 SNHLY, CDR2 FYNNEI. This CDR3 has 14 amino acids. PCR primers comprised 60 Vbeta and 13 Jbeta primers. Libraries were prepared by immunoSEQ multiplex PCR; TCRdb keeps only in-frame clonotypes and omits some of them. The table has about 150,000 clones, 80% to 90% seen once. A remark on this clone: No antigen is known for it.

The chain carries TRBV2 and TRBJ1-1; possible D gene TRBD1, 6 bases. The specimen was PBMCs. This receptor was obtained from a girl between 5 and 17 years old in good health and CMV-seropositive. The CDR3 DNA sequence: TGTGCCAGCAGTGAACGCAGGGGAAACACTGAAGCTTTCTTT. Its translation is CASSERRGNTEAFF.